The rows below give T cell receptor beta chains drawn from one sample of a study of blood T cells in healthy people across ages. Each CDR3 protein is one row after TCRdb ran MiXCR on the 5' RACE reads. The table shows 1.5 million to 2 million distinct CDR3 sequences, with roughly 43% occurring only once. Sequenced sample: blood. The receptors here all came from a human donor in good health. The CDR3 runs from the conserved cysteine through the conserved F or W. D genes are given only for firm matches. Some rows mark clone size as missing; the rest say once, few, many or name a class of expanded clone.

J	size	V	D	CDR3	DNA
TRBJ2-1	.	TRBV6-2/TRBV6-3	.	CASSSIGDNEQFF	TGTGCCAGCAGTTCCATAGGGGATAATGAGCAGTTCTTC
TRBJ1-1	few	TRBV12-3/TRBV12-4	TRBD1	CASSPGRGIGFF	TGTGCCAGCTCCCCGGGCAGGGGGATAGGTTTCTTT
TRBJ1-6	.	TRBV7-8	.	CASSLRPSGISYNSPLHF	TGTGCCAGCAGCTTGCGTCCCTCAGGGATTTCCTATAATTCACCCCTCCACTTT
TRBJ2-1	few	TRBV6-2/TRBV6-3	.	CASSYASSSYNEQFF	TGTGCCAGCAGTTACGCTAGCAGCTCCTACAATGAGCAGTTCTTC
TRBJ2-1	few	TRBV29-1	.	CSVEAGMDEQFF	TGCAGCGTTGAAGCAGGGATGGATGAGCAGTTCTTC
TRBJ2-7	.	TRBV20-1	.	CSASPSNYEQYF	TGCAGTGCTAGTCCATCCAACTACGAGCAGTACTTC
TRBJ2-7	.	TRBV7-2	.	CASSLYVPCEQYF	TGTGCCAGCAGCTTATACGTCCCCTGCGAGCAGTACTTC
TRBJ2-5	.	TRBV6-2/TRBV6-3	.	CASSYSRPAEGETQYF	TGTGCCAGCAGTTACTCCAGACCCGCGGAGGGAGAGACCCAGTACTTC
TRBJ2-7	.	TRBV6-1	TRBD1	CASSSGGVWDEQYF	TGTGCCAGCAGTTCAGGGGGCGTGTGGGACGAGCAGTACTTC
TRBJ1-2	few	TRBV29-1	.	CSVLVQTNYGYTF	TGCAGCGTTCTGGTGCAGACTAACTATGGCTACACCTTC
TRBJ2-7	.	TRBV6-2/TRBV6-3	.	CASSYVELPYEQYF	TGTGCCAGCAGTTACGTGGAACTACCCTACGAGCAGTACTTC
TRBJ1-4	.	TRBV12-3/TRBV12-4	TRBD1	CASSAGRGRGTNEKLFF	TGTGCCAGCAGTGCGGGGAGGGGGCGCGGGACTAATGAAAAACTGTTTTTT
TRBJ2-3	.	TRBV10-3	.	CAIKAGVDTQYF	TGTGCCATCAAGGCAGGGGTGGATACGCAGTATTTT
TRBJ1-1	few	TRBV4-1	.	CASSPPPDGRAFF	TGCGCCAGCAGCCCCCCGCCCGACGGGCGGGCTTTCTTT
TRBJ1-5	.	TRBV7-2	TRBD1	CASSPGGLQPQHF	TGTGCCAGCAGCCCAGGGGGCCTTCAGCCCCAGCATTTT
TRBJ1-4	few	TRBV12-3/TRBV12-4	TRBD1	CASSSLTGDEKLFF	TGTGCCAGCAGCTCCCTTACAGGGGACGAAAAACTGTTTTTT
TRBJ1-1	.	TRBV27	.	CASSDRESHTEAFF	TGTGCCAGCAGCGACAGAGAAAGTCACACTGAAGCTTTCTTT
TRBJ2-5	few	TRBV6-2/TRBV6-3	TRBD2	CASSYSGGLGTQYF	TGTGCCAGCAGTTACTCTGGGGGACTAGGTACCCAGTACTTC
TRBJ2-3	.	TRBV29-1	TRBD2	CSARSSGNTDTQYF	TGCAGCGCCCGTTCTAGCGGAAACACAGATACGCAGTATTTT
TRBJ2-3	.	TRBV4-1	.	CASSHLGRGQTKKIYSQYF	TGCGCCAGCAGCCATCTAGGGCGGGGGCAGACCAAAAAAATTTATTCGCAGTATTTT
TRBJ2-7	.	TRBV7-3	.	CASSATGFREQYF	TGTGCCAGCAGCGCCACAGGGTTCCGCGAGCAGTACTTC
TRBJ2-6	few	TRBV10-3	.	CAISEGLSGANVLTF	TGTGCCATCAGTGAGGGTCTCTCTGGGGCCAACGTCCTGACTTTC
TRBJ2-7	.	TRBV5-1	.	CASSLAVVSNYEQYF	TGCGCCAGCAGCTTGGCCGTTGTCAGCAACTACGAGCAGTACTTC
TRBJ2-1	few	TRBV7-3	.	CASSPRRESIPDEQFF	TGTGCCAGCAGCCCACGCAGGGAAAGTATACCCGATGAGCAGTTCTTC
TRBJ1-1	few	TRBV20-1	TRBD1	CSATPGTGGHTEAFF	TGCAGTGCTACCCCTGGGACAGGGGGGCACACTGAAGCTTTCTTT
TRBJ2-5	.	TRBV20-1	.	CSPWDNLQETQYF	TGCAGTCCCTGGGACAACCTACAAGAGACCCAGTACTTC
TRBJ2-5	.	TRBV2	.	CASIGTIQETQYF	TGTGCCAGCATTGGGACAATCCAAGAGACCCAGTACTTC
TRBJ1-2	few	TRBV9	TRBD1	CASSAQGAYGYTF	TGTGCCAGCAGTGCACAGGGGGCCTATGGCTACACCTTC
TRBJ2-1	.	TRBV27	.	CASSFPHRVGEQFF	TGTGCCAGCAGTTTCCCCCACAGGGTAGGTGAGCAGTTCTTC
TRBJ2-3	few	TRBV7-2	.	CASSLGLGESTDTQYF	TGTGCCAGCAGCTTAGGACTAGGAGAAAGCACAGATACGCAGTATTTT
TRBJ1-4	few	TRBV7-9	.	CASSPRRANEKLFF	TGTGCCAGCAGCCCGAGGAGGGCTAATGAAAAACTGTTTTTT
TRBJ2-1	few	TRBV6-6	.	CASSPPSPDEQFF	TGTGCCAGCAGCCCCCCGAGTCCGGATGAGCAGTTCTTC
TRBJ1-1	.	TRBV2	TRBD1	CASSPDRTAFF	TGTGCCAGCAGCCCGGACAGGACGGCTTTCTTT